The source of this TCR beta chain is a study of blood T cell repertoires in COVID-19. Study overall: Specimens from acute and convalescent COVID-19 originated in the United States, Italy and Spain. In each case, the material was cDNA or gDNA derived from T cells, B-cell-depleted T cells, or PBMCs.

Unmatched junction bases numbered 10, after V lost 4 bases and J lost 5 bases. CDR3 length: 16 amino acids. The V gene's germline CDR1 is LNHNV and CDR2 YYDKDF (reference sequence). Sequencing was performed with immunoSEQ multiplex PCR; in TCRdb, only in-frame clones are kept and a portion is missing. Counted here are about 74,000 clones, about 88% occurring once; the ten biggest clones make up approximately 1.5%. The rearrangement joins TRBV15 to TRBJ2-2; 7 positions agree with TRBD1. Sequenced: peripheral blood. The receptor was isolated from a man aged 50 to 59 with acute or convalescent COVID-19. The CDR3 sequence is CATSNDLIRGTGELFF. The CDR3 nucleotides read TGTGCCACCAGCAACGACCTCATCAGGGGGACCGGGGAGCTGTTTTTT. Full variable domain (missing parts from reference TRBV15 and TRBJ2-2): DAMVIQNPRYQVTQFGKPVTLSCSQTLNHNVMYWYQQKSSQAPKLLFHYYDKDFNNEADTPDNFQSRRPNTSFCFLDIRSPGLGDTAMYLCATSNDLIRGTGELFFGEGSRLTVL.